This TCR beta chain originates from a study of tumor and adjacent non-tumor tissue in lung cancer. Study in general: There were about twelve adenocarcinoma, a couple of squamous cell carcinoma and 1 small cell lung cancer cases. Points from the study as a whole: TCR diversity was significantly greater in tumor than normal lung tissue.

The CDR3 loop spans 14 amino acids. In germline, CDR1 is SGHRS, CDR2 YFSETQ. Remarks on this clonotype: Its specificity is unknown. Its ends do not fully match the called genes, so a read error is possible.

Three rounds of nested PCR, following a modified ARM-PCR protocol, produced the TCRbeta library. TCRdb passed the multiplex PCR reads through MiXCR, listing each CDR3 protein once. The table includes 70,000 to 95,000 distinct CDR3 sequences, 76% detected once. No cell sorting was done before RNA was extracted from the tissue. The normal lung tissue was taken more than 3 cm from the tumor edge. The sequence was obtained from a man in his 70s with non-small cell lung cancer. This chain joins TRBV5-1 and TRBJ1-1, with TRBD1 as a possible D gene (5 bases). Sequencing was performed on distant non-tumor lung tissue. Written as DNA, the CDR3 is TGCGCCAGCAGCTCCGGACAACCCGACACTGAAGGTTTCTTT. Its translation is CASSSGQPDTEGFF.